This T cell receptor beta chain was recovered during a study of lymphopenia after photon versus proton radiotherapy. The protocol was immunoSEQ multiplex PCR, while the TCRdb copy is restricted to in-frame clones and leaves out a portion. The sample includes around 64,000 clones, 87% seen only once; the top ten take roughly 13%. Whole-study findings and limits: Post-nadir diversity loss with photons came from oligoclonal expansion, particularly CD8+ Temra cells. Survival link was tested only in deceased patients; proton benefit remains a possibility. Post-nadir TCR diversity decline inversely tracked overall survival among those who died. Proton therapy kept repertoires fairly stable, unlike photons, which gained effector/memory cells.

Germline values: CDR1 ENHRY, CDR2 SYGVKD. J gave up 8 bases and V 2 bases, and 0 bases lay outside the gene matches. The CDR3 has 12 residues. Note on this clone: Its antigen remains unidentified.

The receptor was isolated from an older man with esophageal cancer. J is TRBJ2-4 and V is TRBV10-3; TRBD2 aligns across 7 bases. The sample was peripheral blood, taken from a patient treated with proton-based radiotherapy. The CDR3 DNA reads TGTGCCATCAGTGAGGGGGGGGACATTCAGTACTTC. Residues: CAISEGGDIQYF.